A single sample gave rise to the 21 T cell receptor beta chains below, sequenced in a study of glioma-infiltrating T cells after dendritic cell vaccination. The protocol was immunoSEQ multiplex PCR, while the TCRdb copy is restricted to in-frame clones and leaves out a portion. The table records around 78,000 clones, around 85% of them present only once. Time point meaning: after dendritic cell vaccination, including at tumor progression/relapse. Sequencing used blood, obtained after dendritic cell vaccination. The receptors here all came from a human donor with glioblastoma.

This clone was found once. The rearrangement joins TRBV6-5 to TRBJ2-7; possibly TRBD1 for D (5 bases). The CDR3 contains 13 residues. CDR1 is MNHEY and CDR2 is SVGAGI in the germline V gene. The V end was cut by 2 bases, the J end by 6 bases, with 11 bases between. In DNA form, the CDR3 reads TGTGCCAGCAGTTACGGCCAGGGTTTCGAGCAGTACTTC. Protein: CASSYGQGFEQYF.

This rearrangement joins TRBV30 to TRBJ2-7, with 9 bases identical to TRBD1. Per the germline V gene, CDR1 is GTSNPN and CDR2 is SVGIG (reference sequence). Unmatched junction bases numbered 12, after V lost 7 bases and J lost 5 bases. The CDR3 length is 14 residues. Here the CDR3 reads CASRRDRVPHEQYF. Here the CDR3 DNA reads TGTGCCTCACGCAGGGACAGGGTTCCCCACGAGCAGTACTTC. Looking up the rest from reference TRBV30 and TRBJ2-7 gives the full variable domain: SQTIHQWPATLVQPVGSPLSLECTVEGTSNPNLYWYRQAAGRGLQLLFYSVGIGQISSEVPQNLSASRPQDRQFILSSKKLLLSDSGFYLCASRRDRVPHEQYFGPGTRLTVT.

This clone was seen a single time. The chain recombines TRBV7-9 with TRBJ2-1, with D unclear. CDR1 is SEHNR and CDR2 is FQNEAQ in the germline V gene (reference sequence). The length of the CDR3 is 16 residues. V gave up 7 bases and J gave up 3 bases, with 19 bases separating them. The CDR3 is CASTVNWNSFYNEQFF. CDR3 bases: TGTGCCAGCACCGTAAACTGGAACAGTTTCTACAATGAGCAGTTCTTC.

For the CDR3, the DNA is TGCAGCGTGCGGGAAGAGACCCAGTACTTC. Translation gives CSVREETQYF. The rearrangement uses TRBV29-1 and TRBJ2-5; weak D call: TRBD2 (5 bases). Germline CDR1 and CDR2: SQVTM and ANQGSEA. The CDR3 loop spans 10 amino acids. Trimming left V 6 bases short and J 3 bases short, with 5 bases between.

The chain employs TRBV7-9 and TRBJ1-6, with a tentative D call TRBD1 (5 bases). CDR1 is SEHNR, CDR2 FQNEAQ, per germline (reference sequence). Trimming left V 1 base short and J 10 bases short, with 20 bases between. This CDR3 contains 17 residues. In nucleotides, the CDR3 is TGTGCCAGCAGCTTAGTAGGACCGGATCCAGGGCGGTCACCCCTCCACTTT. Translation gives CASSLVGPDPGRSPLHF.

Details on this clone: One end of the junction does not line up with germline, which may come from a read error. The chain links TRBV6-1 to TRBJ2-3; maybe TRBD2 (5 bases). Germline V CDR1 and CDR2: MNHNS, SASEGT. The CDR3 loop spans 14 amino acids. CDR3 sequence reads: CASREGLSADTQYF. The CDR3 DNA reads TGTGCCAGCAGGGAAGGACTCAGCGCAGATACGCAGTATTTT.

A single count supports this clone. This chain connects TRBV11-3 to TRBJ2-3; possible D gene TRBD2, 5 bases. V lost 3 bases, J lost 3 bases, and 13 bases lay in between. Germline CDR1 is SGHNT and CDR2 is YENEEA. The CDR3 is 15 residues long. CDR3 loop: CASSLVGAVTDTQYF. The CDR3 DNA reads TGTGCCAGCAGCTTGGTGGGAGCAGTGACAGATACGCAGTATTTT.

DNA for the CDR3: TGTGCCAGCAGTTTAGTGACTAGCGGGAGCCACAATGAGCAGTTCTTC. It is translated as CASSLVTSGSHNEQFF. The chain combines TRBV28 with TRBJ2-1, with TRBD2 identical over 12 bases. The ends lost 2 bases at V and 5 bases at J; junction bases unmatched: 4. Germline CDR1 MDHEN, CDR2 SYDVKM. This CDR3 region has 16 residues.

The rearrangement links TRBV5-1 to TRBJ2-1; possible D gene TRBD1, 7 bases. V lost 2 bases and J lost 14, with 23 bases in between. CDR1 SGHRS and CDR2 YFSETQ come from the germline V gene. The CDR3 length is 15 residues. CDR3 in amino acids: CASSLMSGGDRIKFF. The CDR3 DNA reads as TGCGCCAGCAGCTTAATGAGCGGAGGGGACAGAATAAAGTTCTTC.

This sequence joins TRBV29-1 and TRBJ1-4; D is possibly TRBD1 (5 bases). The CDR3 totals 12 residues. The germline CDR1 and CDR2 sequences are SQVTM and ANQGSEA. V was clipped by 0 bases and J by 10 bases, with 9 bases between them. The CDR3 DNA sequence: TGCAGCGTTGAAGAGGACATTGGAAAACTGTTTTTT. Protein: CSVEEDIGKLFF.

The chain couples TRBV7-3 to TRBJ1-6; 11 positions match TRBD1. The CDR3 is made up of 14 amino acids. CDR1 SGHTA and CDR2 FQGTGA come from the germline V gene. Trimming took 4 bases from V and 10 from J; bases not matched to a gene: 3. DNA of the CDR3: TGTGCCAGCAGCTCGGGACAGGGGGACTCACCCCTCCACTTT. Its protein product is CASSSGQGDSPLHF.

This rearrangement joins TRBV27 to TRBJ1-1; D unresolved. Trimming stripped 7 bases from V and 1 base from J, with 13 bases between. This CDR3 has 14 residues. From germline, CDR1 is MNHEY and CDR2 SMNVEV (reference sequence). Here the CDR3 reads CASTQTRGNTEAFF. Written as DNA, the CDR3 is TGTGCCAGCACCCAAACCCGGGGGAACACTGAAGCTTTCTTT.

The chain combines TRBV4-3 with TRBJ2-2; 10 bases match TRBD2. V lost 0 bases to trimming and J lost 7 bases; unmatched junction nucleotides: 5. The germline V gene has CDR1 LGHNA and CDR2 YSLEER. This CDR3 has 16 amino acids. The chain's CDR3 is CASSQESGGAGGELFF. CDR3 sequence (DNA): TGCGCCAGCAGCCAAGAGAGCGGGGGGGCCGGCGGGGAGCTGTTTTTT.

The CDR3 sequence is CASSPQGAKDTEAFF. The CDR3 DNA is TGTGCCAGCAGCCCCCAGGGGGCGAAGGACACTGAAGCTTTCTTT. The V and J genes are TRBV11-3 and TRBJ1-1, with 8 bases lining up with TRBD1. Germline trimming cut 5 bases from V and 3 bases from J; bases unmatched to any gene: 8. Germline CDR1 reads SGHNT; CDR2 reads YENEEA. The CDR3 is 15 residues long.

V usage is TRBV23-1 and J usage is TRBJ1-6, with D tentatively TRBD1 (6 bases). TRBV23-1 is known as an ORF, though its function is uncertain. This CDR3 spans 15 amino acids. V lost 6 bases to trimming and J lost 7 bases, with 16 bases between them. As DNA, the CDR3 is TGCGCCAGCAGCATGGACAGCACACCGAATTCACCCCTCCACTTT. Translating it yields CASSMDSTPNSPLHF.

This clone was found once. The V and J genes are TRBV19 and TRBJ1-2; D call uncertain. This CDR3 spans 13 amino acids. Trimming removed 1 base from V and 8 bases from J, with 11 bases in between. Germline CDR1 and CDR2: LNHDA and SQIVND (reference sequence). The chain's CDR3 is CASSIGTPRGYTF. CDR3 bases: TGTGCCAGTAGTATAGGTACCCCGCGGGGCTACACCTTC.

The chain couples TRBV9 to TRBJ2-3; D gene ambiguous. This CDR3 is 14 amino acids long. The V gene's germline CDR1 is SGDLS and CDR2 YYNGEE. Trimming removed 2 bases from V and 3 bases from J, with 10 bases in between. CDR3 DNA sequence: TGTGCCAGCAGCGTCAAACCGAGGACAGATACGCAGTATTTT. As protein: CASSVKPRTDTQYF.

J is TRBJ1-1 and V is TRBV12-5; D is unresolved. Trimming took off 2 bases at V and 10 bases at J, with 14 bases between the two ends. From germline, CDR1 is LGHNT and CDR2 FRNRAP. The CDR3 covers 13 residues. In DNA form, the CDR3 reads TGTGCTAGTGGTTTGATAGCATCCGCGGGAGCTTTCTTT. Its protein product is CASGLIASAGAFF.

The chain has TRBV7-8 and TRBJ1-6; 10 bases map to TRBD1. The CDR3 totals 17 residues. Germline V lookup: CDR1 SGHVS, CDR2 FQNEAQ. V trimming: 0 bases; J trimming: 7 bases; junction bases outside the gene matches: 6. CDR3 bases: TGTGCCAGCAGCTTAGCTCTGAGGGGACAGGGGAATTCACCCCTCCACTTT. It translates to CASSLALRGQGNSPLHF.

The genes are TRBV11-2 and TRBJ2-7, with 7 bases aligning to TRBD1. J was trimmed by 1 base and V by 5 bases; bases with no gene match: 11. CDR1 is SGHAT, CDR2 FQNNGV, per germline. This CDR3 is 16 amino acids long. CDR3 sequence: CASSKSGQSGSYEQYF. In DNA, the CDR3 is TGTGCCAGCAGCAAATCGGGACAGTCTGGGTCCTACGAGCAGTACTTC.

The V call is TRBV6-5, the J call TRBJ1-5; D possibly corresponds to TRBD1 (6 bases). V lost 2 bases, J lost 4 bases, and 9 bases lay in between. CDR3 size: 14 residues. In germline, CDR1 is MNHEY, CDR2 SVGAGI. The CDR3 DNA reads TGTGCCAGCAGTTACCAAACAGGGAATCAGCCCCAGCATTTT. This translates into CASSYQTGNQPQHF.